These 4 T cell receptor beta chains originate from one sample sequenced in a study of tumor and adjacent non-tumor tissue in lung cancer. Three rounds of nested PCR, following a modified ARM-PCR protocol, produced the TCRbeta library. TCRdb reanalysed the multiplex PCR reads using MiXCR and keeps one entry per CDR3 protein. The repertoire holds about 76,000 distinct CDR3 sequences, with about two thirds as singletons. The template was RNA from unsorted bulk tissue. The sample was lung tumor tissue. These receptors came from a woman aged 65 to 85 with non-small cell lung cancer.

Of note for this clonotype: Its ends do not fully match the called genes, so a read error is possible. This chain connects TRBV4-2 to TRBJ2-1; D gene unclear. This CDR3 spans 15 amino acids. Per the germline V gene, CDR1 is LGHNA and CDR2 is YNFKEQ. CDR3 region: CPSSQGNETYNEQIF. The CDR3, as DNA: TGTCCCAGCAGCCAAGGGAACGAGACCTACAATGAGCAGATCTTC.

The CDR3 protein is CASTYSGGSHYPDTQYF. CDR3 sequence (DNA): TGTGCCAGTACTTACTCTGGAGGGTCTCACTACCCAGATACGCAGTATTTT. The chain recombines TRBV6-5 with TRBJ2-3; possibly TRBD2 for D (6 bases). This CDR3 is 17 amino acids long. V was shortened by 9 bases and J by 4 bases, with 26 bases between the two germline ends. Per the germline V gene, CDR1 is MNHEY and CDR2 is SVGAGI.

This clonotype was seen ten or more times. V and J are TRBV7-3 and TRBJ2-1; 13 bases fit TRBD2. CDR3 length: 16 residues. V was pared by 5 bases and J by 7 bases, with 8 bases of the junction left unmatched. Germline CDR1 reads SGHTA; CDR2 reads FQGTGA. The CDR3 region is CASSPSGLAGLNEQFF. CDR3 bases: TGTGCCAGCAGCCCGTCGGGACTAGCGGGATTAAATGAGCAGTTCTTC.

Remarks on this clonotype: This may be a read error: a much more frequent sequence differs by one nucleotide. The chain is built from TRBV5-1 and TRBJ2-1; the match to TRBD2 covers 9 bases. The CDR3 covers 16 residues. Per germline, CDR1 SGHRS and CDR2 YFSETQ. With 0 bases clipped from V and 7 bases from J, the junction kept 8 bases outside the gene matches. This CDR3 reads CASSLATCGRANEQFF. Here the CDR3 DNA reads TGCGCCAGCAGCTTGGCGACTTGCGGGAGGGCTAATGAGCAGTTCTTC. Looking up the rest from reference TRBV5-1 and TRBJ2-1 gives the full variable domain: KAGVTQTPRYLIKTRGQQVTLSCSPISGHRSVSWYQQTPGQGLQFLFEYFSETQRNKGNFPGRFSGRQFSNSRSEMNVSTLELGDSALYLCASSLATCGRANEQFFGPGTRLTVL.